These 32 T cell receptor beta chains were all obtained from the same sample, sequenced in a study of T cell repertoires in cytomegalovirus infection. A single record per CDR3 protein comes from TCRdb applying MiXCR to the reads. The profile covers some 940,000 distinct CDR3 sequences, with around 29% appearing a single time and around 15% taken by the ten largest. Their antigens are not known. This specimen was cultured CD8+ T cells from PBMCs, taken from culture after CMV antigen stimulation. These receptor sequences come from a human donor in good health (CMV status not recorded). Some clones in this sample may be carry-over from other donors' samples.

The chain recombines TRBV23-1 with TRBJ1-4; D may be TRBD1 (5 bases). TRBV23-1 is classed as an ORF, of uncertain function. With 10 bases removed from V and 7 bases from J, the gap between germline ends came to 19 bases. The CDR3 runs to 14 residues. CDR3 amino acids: CATLLGDEGEKLFF. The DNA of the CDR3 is TGCGCCACCCTTTTAGGGGACGAGGGTGAAAAACTGTTTTTT.

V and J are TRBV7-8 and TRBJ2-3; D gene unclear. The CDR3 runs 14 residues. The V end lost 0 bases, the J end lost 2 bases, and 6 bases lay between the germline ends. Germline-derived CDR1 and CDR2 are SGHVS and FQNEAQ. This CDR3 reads CASSLAQTTDTQYF. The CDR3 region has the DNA TGTGCCAGCAGCTTAGCCCAAACCACAGATACGCAGTATTTT.

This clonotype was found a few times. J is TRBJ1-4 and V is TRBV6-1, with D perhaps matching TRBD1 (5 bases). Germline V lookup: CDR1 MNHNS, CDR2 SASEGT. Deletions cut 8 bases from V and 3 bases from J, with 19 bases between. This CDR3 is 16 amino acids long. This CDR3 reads CASEGTRTAPNEKLFF. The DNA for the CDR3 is TGTGCCAGCGAAGGGACTCGGACCGCGCCTAATGAAAAACTGTTTTTT.

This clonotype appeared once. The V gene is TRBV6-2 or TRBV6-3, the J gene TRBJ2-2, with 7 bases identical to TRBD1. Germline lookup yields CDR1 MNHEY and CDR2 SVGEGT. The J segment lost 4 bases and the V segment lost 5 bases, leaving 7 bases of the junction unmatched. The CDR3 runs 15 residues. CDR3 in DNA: TGTGCCAGCAGTACCAAGGGACAGAGCACCGGGGAGCTGTTTTTT. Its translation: CASSTKGQSTGELFF.

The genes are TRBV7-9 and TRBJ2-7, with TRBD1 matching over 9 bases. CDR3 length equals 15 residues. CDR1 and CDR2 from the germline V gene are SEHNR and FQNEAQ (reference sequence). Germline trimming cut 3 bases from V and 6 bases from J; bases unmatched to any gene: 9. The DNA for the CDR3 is TGTGCCAGCAGCTTCGAGGACAGGGGAATGGTCGAGCAGTACTTC. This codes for CASSFEDRGMVEQYF.

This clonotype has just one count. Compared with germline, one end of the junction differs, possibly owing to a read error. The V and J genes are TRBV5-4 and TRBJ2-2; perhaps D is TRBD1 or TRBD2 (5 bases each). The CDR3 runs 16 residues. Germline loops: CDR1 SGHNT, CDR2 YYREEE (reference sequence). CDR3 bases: TGTGCCAGCAGCTTAACACAGGTCGGCCCCGGCCGGGGAGCTGTTTTT. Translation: CASSLTQVGPGRGAVF.

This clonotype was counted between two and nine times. In nucleotides, the CDR3 is TGTGCCAGCAGCGCGGTTTTCTCTGGGGCCAACGTCCTGACTTTC. Residues: CASSAVFSGANVLTF. The chain links TRBV7-2 to TRBJ2-6; D ambiguous. Germline lookup yields CDR1 SGHTA and CDR2 FQGNSA. This CDR3 contains 15 residues. V was clipped by 5 bases and J by 0 bases, with 8 bases between them.

Here the CDR3 DNA reads TGTGCCAGTAGTATGTTTAGCGGGGGGGCCGGCAATGAGCAGTTCTTC. This translates into CASSMFSGGAGNEQFF. The genes are TRBV19 and TRBJ2-1; 11 positions agree with TRBD2. CDR1 and CDR2 (germline): LNHDA, SQIVND (reference sequence). The V gene end was trimmed by 3 bases and the J gene end by 6 bases; junction bases not matched to a gene: 7. This CDR3 comprises 16 residues.

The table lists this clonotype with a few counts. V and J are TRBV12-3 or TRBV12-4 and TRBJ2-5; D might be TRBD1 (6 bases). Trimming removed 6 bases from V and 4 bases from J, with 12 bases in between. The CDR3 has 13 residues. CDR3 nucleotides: TGTGCCAGCAGCCGGGACATGTCAGAGACCCAGTACTTC. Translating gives CASSRDMSETQYF.

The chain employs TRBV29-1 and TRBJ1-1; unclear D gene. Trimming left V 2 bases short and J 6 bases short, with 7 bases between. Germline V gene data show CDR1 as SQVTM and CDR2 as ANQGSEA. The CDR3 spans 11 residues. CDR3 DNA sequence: TGCAGCGTTGAACTTCCGGCTGAAGCTTTCTTT. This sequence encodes CSVELPAEAFF.

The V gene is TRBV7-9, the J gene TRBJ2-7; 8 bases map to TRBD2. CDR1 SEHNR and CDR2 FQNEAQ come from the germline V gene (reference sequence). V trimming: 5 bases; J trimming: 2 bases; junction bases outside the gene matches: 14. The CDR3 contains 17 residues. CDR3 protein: CASSPPLGRGVTYEQYF. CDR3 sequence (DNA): TGTGCCAGCAGCCCTCCCCTCGGGCGGGGGGTAACCTACGAGCAGTACTTC.

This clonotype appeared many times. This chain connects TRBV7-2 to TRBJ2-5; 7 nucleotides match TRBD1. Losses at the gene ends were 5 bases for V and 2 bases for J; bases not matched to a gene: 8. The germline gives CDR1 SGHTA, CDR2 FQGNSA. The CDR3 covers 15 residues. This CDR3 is CASSPGQRIQETQYF. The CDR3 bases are TGTGCCAGCAGCCCGGGACAGAGGATTCAAGAGACCCAGTACTTC.

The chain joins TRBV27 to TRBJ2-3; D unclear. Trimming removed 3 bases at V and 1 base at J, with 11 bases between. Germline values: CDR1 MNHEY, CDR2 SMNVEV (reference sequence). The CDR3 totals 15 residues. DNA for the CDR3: TGTGCCAGCAGTTTCAGAATTCAGCGCACAGATACGCAGTATTTT. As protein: CASSFRIQRTDTQYF.

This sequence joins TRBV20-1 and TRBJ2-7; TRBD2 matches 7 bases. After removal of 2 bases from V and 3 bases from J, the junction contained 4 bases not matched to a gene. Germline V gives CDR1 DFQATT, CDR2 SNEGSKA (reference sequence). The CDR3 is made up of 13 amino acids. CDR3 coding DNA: TGCAGTGCTAGAACGGGCGGGGGCTACGAGCAGTACTTC. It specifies CSARTGGGYEQYF.

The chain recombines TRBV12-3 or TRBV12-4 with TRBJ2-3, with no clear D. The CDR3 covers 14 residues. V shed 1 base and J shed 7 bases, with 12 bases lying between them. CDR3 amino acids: CASSLEAGLHTQYF. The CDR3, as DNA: TGTGCCAGCAGTTTAGAGGCAGGCCTTCATACGCAGTATTTT.

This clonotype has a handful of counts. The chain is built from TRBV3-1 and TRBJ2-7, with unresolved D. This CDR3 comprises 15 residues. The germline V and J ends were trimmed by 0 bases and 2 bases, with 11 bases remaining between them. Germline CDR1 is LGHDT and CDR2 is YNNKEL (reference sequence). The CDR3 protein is CASSQDLLPTYEQYF. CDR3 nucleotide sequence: TGTGCCAGCAGCCAAGATCTACTACCAACCTACGAGCAGTACTTC.

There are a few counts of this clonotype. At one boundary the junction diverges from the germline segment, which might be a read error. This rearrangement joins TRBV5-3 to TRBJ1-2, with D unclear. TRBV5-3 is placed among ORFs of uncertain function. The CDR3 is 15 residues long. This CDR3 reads CASSLVGQASYGYTF. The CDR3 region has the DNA TGTGCCAGCAGCTTGGTTGGGCAGGCGAGCTATGGCTACACCTTC.

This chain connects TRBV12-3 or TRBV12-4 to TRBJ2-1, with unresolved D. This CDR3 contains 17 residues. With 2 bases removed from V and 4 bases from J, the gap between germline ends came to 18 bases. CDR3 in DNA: TGTGCCAGCAGTTTACCCTCCGGGTCCCTCCGATACAATGAGCAGTTCTTC. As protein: CASSLPSGSLRYNEQFF.

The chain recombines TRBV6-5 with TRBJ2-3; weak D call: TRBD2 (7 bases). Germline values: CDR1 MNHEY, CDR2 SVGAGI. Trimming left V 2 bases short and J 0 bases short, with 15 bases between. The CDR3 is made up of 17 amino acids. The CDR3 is CASSYGGGGGSTDTQYF. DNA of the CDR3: TGTGCCAGCAGTTACGGGGGGGGCGGGGGAAGCACAGATACGCAGTATTTT.

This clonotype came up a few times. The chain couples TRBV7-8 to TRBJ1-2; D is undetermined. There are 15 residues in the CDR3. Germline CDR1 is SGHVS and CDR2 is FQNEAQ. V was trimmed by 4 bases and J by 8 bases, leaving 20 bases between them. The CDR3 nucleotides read TGTGCCAGCAGCTCGCCACAACCGGGCCCTAGGGGCTACACCTTC. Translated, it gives CASSSPQPGPRGYTF.

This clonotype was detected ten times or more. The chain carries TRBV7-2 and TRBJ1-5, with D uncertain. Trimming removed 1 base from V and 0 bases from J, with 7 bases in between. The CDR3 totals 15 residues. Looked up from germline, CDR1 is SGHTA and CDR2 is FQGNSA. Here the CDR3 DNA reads TGTGCCAGCAGCTTAGAGTCATTTAGCAATCAGCCCCAGCATTTT. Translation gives CASSLESFSNQPQHF.

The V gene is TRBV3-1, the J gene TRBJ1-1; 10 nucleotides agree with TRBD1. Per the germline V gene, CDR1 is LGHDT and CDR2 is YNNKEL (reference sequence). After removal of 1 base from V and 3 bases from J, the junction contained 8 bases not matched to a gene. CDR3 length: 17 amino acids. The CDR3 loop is CASSQGFGTGEDTEAFF. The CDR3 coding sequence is TGTGCCAGCAGCCAAGGGTTCGGGACAGGGGAGGACACTGAAGCTTTCTTT.

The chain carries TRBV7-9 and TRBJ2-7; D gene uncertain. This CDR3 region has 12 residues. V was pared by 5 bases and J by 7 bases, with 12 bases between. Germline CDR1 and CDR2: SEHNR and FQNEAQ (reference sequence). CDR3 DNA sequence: TGTGCCAGCAGCCGGGCCTGGGGAGAGCAGTACTTC. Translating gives CASSRAWGEQYF.

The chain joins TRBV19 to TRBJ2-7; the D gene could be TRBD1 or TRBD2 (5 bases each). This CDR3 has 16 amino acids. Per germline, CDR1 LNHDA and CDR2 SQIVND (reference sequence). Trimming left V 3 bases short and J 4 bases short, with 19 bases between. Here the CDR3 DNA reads TGTGCCAGTAGTATTTTGTCTATCGGGGCTCCATACGAGCAGTACTTC. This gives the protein CASSILSIGAPYEQYF.

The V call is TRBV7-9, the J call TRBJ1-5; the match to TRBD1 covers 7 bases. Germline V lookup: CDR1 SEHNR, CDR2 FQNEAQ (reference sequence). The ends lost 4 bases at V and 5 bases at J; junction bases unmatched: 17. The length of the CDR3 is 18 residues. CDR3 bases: TGTGCCAGCAGCTCTCCTAGTACCCTTACAGGGGTTGATCAGCCCCAGCATTTT. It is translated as CASSSPSTLTGVDQPQHF.

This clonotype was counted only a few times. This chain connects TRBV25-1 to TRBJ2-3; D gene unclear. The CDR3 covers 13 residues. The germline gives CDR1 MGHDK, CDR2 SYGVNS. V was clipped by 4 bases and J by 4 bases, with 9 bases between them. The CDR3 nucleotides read TGTGCCAGCAGTGTAAATGAGGCAGATACGCAGTATTTT. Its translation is CASSVNEADTQYF.

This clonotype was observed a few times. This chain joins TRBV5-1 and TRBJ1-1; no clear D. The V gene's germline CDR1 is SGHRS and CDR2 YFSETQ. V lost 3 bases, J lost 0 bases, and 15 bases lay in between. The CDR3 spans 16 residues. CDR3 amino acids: CASSSPREGMNTEAFF. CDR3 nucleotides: TGCGCCAGCAGCTCTCCGAGGGAGGGAATGAACACTGAAGCTTTCTTT. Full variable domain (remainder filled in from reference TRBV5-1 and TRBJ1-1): KAGVTQTPRYLIKTRGQQVTLSCSPISGHRSVSWYQQTPGQGLQFLFEYFSETQRNKGNFPGRFSGRQFSNSRSEMNVSTLELGDSALYLCASSSPREGMNTEAFFGQGTRLTVV.

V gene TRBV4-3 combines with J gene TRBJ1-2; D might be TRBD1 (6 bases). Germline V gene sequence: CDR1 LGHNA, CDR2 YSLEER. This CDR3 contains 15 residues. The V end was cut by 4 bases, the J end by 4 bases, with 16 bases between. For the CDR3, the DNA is TGCGCCAGCAGCCCGCAGGGGAACCCTACCTATGGCTACACCTTC. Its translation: CASSPQGNPTYGYTF.

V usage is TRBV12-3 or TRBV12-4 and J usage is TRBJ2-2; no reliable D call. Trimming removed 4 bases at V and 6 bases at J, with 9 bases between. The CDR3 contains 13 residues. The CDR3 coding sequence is TGTGCCAGCAGTTCGATAGACTCCGGGGAGCTGTTTTTT. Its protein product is CASSSIDSGELFF.

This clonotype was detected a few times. As DNA, the CDR3 is TGTGCCAGCAGCTTAGTGGCTAGCGGGGGCTCTTACAATGAGCAGTTCTTC. This gives the protein CASSLVASGGSYNEQFF. The rearrangement links TRBV7-2 to TRBJ2-1, with 10 bases identical to TRBD2. Germline CDR1 and CDR2: SGHTA and FQGNSA. The trim removed 1 base at V and 4 bases at J, leaving 7 bases unmatched. The CDR3 spans 17 residues. The complete variable domain, with remaining parts taken from reference TRBV7-2 and TRBJ2-1, reads GAGVSQSPSNKVTEKGKDVELRCDPISGHTALYWYRQSLGQGLEFLIYFQGNSAPDKSGLPSDRFSAERTGGSVSTLTIQRTQQEDSAVYLCASSLVASGGSYNEQFFGPGTRLTVL.

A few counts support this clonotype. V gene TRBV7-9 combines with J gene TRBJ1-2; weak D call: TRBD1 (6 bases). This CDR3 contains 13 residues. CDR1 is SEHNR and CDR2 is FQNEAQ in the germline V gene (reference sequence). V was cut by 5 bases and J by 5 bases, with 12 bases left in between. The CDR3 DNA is TGTGCCAGCAGCCCCGAACAGGGTTATGGCTACACCTTC. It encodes CASSPEQGYGYTF.

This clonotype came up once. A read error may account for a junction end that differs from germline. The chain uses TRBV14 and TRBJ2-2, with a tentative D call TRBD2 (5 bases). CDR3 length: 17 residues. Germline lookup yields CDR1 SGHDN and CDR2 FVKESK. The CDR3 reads CAGSPFTSSTNTGELFF. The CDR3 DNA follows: TGTGCCGGCAGTCCATTCACTAGTTCTACGAACACCGGGGAGCTGTTTTTT.